Sequencing of this T cell receptor (beta chain) was carried out in a study of OX40 agonist ivuxolimab in advanced cancers. In regard to this clone: Its antigen is still unknown.

Assay used: immunoSEQ multiplex PCR; TCRdb lists only in-frame clones, some missing. The table shows 65,000 to 85,000 clones, with more than 80% occurring only once. Findings and limits, study-wide: Some nonresponders likewise displayed low normalized T-cell clonal expansion. CD8+ T cells averaged more expanded clones than CD4+. The CD4+ and CD8+ T cells in the blood had expanded clonally by week 6 at 0.1 to 3.0 mg/kg. Those patients achieving a partial response at 0.1-3.0 mg/kg showed among the lowest clonal expansion.

Trimming removed 0 bases from V and 2 bases from J; junction bases left unmatched: 8. The CDR3 has 18 residues. Germline V lookup: CDR1 SGDLS, CDR2 YYNGEE. This chain joins TRBV9 and TRBJ2-7, with TRBD2 matching 13 bases. The receptor comes from an adult with an advanced solid tumor such as melanoma, head and neck, liver or kidney cancer. Sequencing was performed on CD4+ or CD8+ T cells sorted from blood, taken in a trial of the OX40 agonist ivuxolimab. The CDR3 DNA sequence: TGTGCCAGCAGCGTAGCATCCCGGACTAGCGGGGGAGCCTACGAGCAGTACTTC. Amino acid sequence: CASSVASRTSGGAYEQYF.